This T cell receptor beta chain was sequenced during a study of cytomegalovirus exposure and HLA in healthy donors. Study-wide results and limits: The study dropped some indistinguishable V segments, TRBV6-2 and TRBV6-3 among them. Later analysis placed DRB1 highest and HLA-C lowest in TCR association rates, which differed by HLA locus.

V was cut by 4 bases and J by 6 bases, with 5 bases left in between. The CDR3 runs 11 residues. Germline V gene sequence: CDR1 SGHVS, CDR2 FQNEAQ. The PCR was carried out with 60 Vbeta primers and 13 Jbeta primers. Libraries were prepared by immunoSEQ multiplex PCR; TCRdb keeps only in-frame clonotypes and omits some of them. The table records more than 85,000 clones, approximately 73% of them present only once. A word on this clone: The antigen remains unidentified.

V gene TRBV7-8 combines with J gene TRBJ2-3; D might be TRBD1 (5 bases). Sequencing used PBMCs. The sequence was obtained from a man aged 35-49 years in good health and CMV-seronegative. The CDR3 protein is CASSWGDTQYF. CDR3 in DNA: TGTGCCAGCAGCTGGGGCGATACGCAGTATTTT.